Listed below are T cell receptor beta chains from one sample, sequenced in a study of graft-versus-host responses after intestinal transplantation. For these receptors, no antigen is known. The protocol was immunoSEQ multiplex PCR, while the TCRdb copy is restricted to in-frame clones and leaves out a portion. Counted here are about 120,000 clones, about nine tenths occurring once; the ten biggest clones make up about 0.18%. The sequencing here drew on unstimulated CD4+ T cells sorted from spleen or lymph node cells, taken before intestinal transplant. The receptors originated from a human donor who received an intestinal transplant. CDR3s include the opening cysteine and the closing phenylalanine or tryptophan. The order of the fields is clone size, D gene, V gene, CDR3 protein. The D gene is left open where the match is weak. Expanded clones get a size class; other rows say once, few or many, or leave the size out.

NA	NA	TRBV5-1	CASSTGRTDTQYF
NA	TRBD1	TRBV19	CASSILGQVEKEAFF
NA	NA	TRBV11-2	CASSSRPRSRYEQYF
once	TRBD1	TRBV19	CASSRGQANQPQHF
NA	NA	TRBV19	CASKSDSAYYGYTF
NA	NA	TRBV29-1	CSASGTEAFF
NA	TRBD2	TRBV13	CASAQARTSGETQYF
few	TRBD1	TRBV6-1	CASSEDETGAQPQHF
NA	NA	TRBV28	CASNGPVSNQPQHF
NA	TRBD1	TRBV7-8	CASSLALRTGLNEKLFF
NA	TRBD2	TRBV10-2	CASTTSGRYNEQFF
NA	NA	TRBV30	CAWTHYQGALWELFF
few	TRBD2	TRBV4-2	CASSQEPLAGEYRSYNEQFF
NA	NA	TRBV11-2	CASSLTTYEQYF
once	NA	TRBV5-1	CASSLFSGPYEQYF
NA	NA	TRBV10-3	CAIRSSGQYGYEQYF
NA	NA	TRBV11-2	CASSPSAGNEQYF
NA	NA	TRBV18	CASSPPLNEQFF
NA	NA	TRBV7-2	CASSLEARRGSYEQYF
NA	NA	TRBV20-1	CSASYGSKAFF
NA	TRBD1	TRBV5-5	CASSSLGTGGAEQFF
NA	TRBD1	TRBV7-9	CASSRTGGGDTQYF
NA	NA	TRBV30	CAWSGSGLQETQYF
NA	NA	TRBV5-8	CASSLRSSGANVLTF
NA	TRBD2	TRBV7-9	CASSPLAGGYNEQFF
NA	NA	TRBV7-9	CASSLAGGPQETEAFF
once	NA	TRBV19	CASSILTTNTGELFF
NA	TRBD1	TRBV15	CATSTTGVGINQPQHF
NA	TRBD2	TRBV6-1	CASSEGLADLYEQYF
NA	NA	TRBV12-5	CASGLVAPVTFSYEQYF
NA	NA	TRBV28	CASSLGQVYGYTF
NA	TRBD1	TRBV29-1	CSVVDRDYGYTF
NA	NA	TRBV7-6	CASSFSRDYEQYF
NA	NA	TRBV5-1	CASSSSDTQYF
NA	TRBD1	TRBV7-9	CASTALGQDYGYTF
few	NA	TRBV30	CAWGRSQGGNQPQHF
NA	TRBD2	TRBV5-4	CASSPGTSGGAVKNIQYF
once	NA	TRBV15	CATSREQGSGELFF
NA	NA	TRBV28	CASSLLFGAGYEQYF
NA	TRBD1	TRBV5-8	CASSGTGSGANVLTF
NA	NA	TRBV12-5	CASAGFTYEQYF
NA	TRBD2	TRBV6-6	CASSYESGALRGQYF
NA	NA	TRBV6-1	CASSVRVNQPQHF
NA	NA	TRBV11-2	CASSPGVVFNEQFF
NA	TRBD2	TRBV7-9	CASSLRTSGRKSPYEQYF
NA	NA	TRBV6-6	CASRENIIGANRYTF
NA	NA	TRBV9	CASSVDWGGMTDTQYF